This passage covers 8 T cell receptor beta chains from one sample sequenced in a study of T cells in Graves' hyperthyroidism and ophthalmopathy. It was RNA transcripts that yielded the amplified TCR beta CDR3 regions. The HTBI set primed first-round TCR CDR3 RT-PCR. TCRdb reprocessed the multiplex PCR reads with MiXCR, giving one entry per CDR3 protein. The sample has approximately 720,000 distinct CDR3 sequences, around 20% seen once. Sequenced sample: blood. The receptors here all came from a woman aged 50 to 65 with Graves' hyperthyroidism that later progressed to Graves' ophthalmopathy.

This clonotype was detected a few times. This chain links TRBV20-1 with TRBJ1-2; 7 positions agree with TRBD1. The germline V gene has CDR1 DFQATT and CDR2 SNEGSKA (reference sequence). Trimming cost V 0 bases and J 3 bases; bases outside gene matches: 1. The CDR3 has 13 residues. The CDR3 region is CSARDRGYYGYTF. As DNA, the CDR3 is TGCAGTGCTAGAGACAGGGGGTACTATGGCTACACCTTC.

This clonotype was observed a few times. The V gene is TRBV6-2 or TRBV6-3, the J gene TRBJ1-1; a weak D match, TRBD1 (6 bases). The V and J ends lost 5 bases and 1 base respectively, with 14 bases between them. The CDR3 has 15 amino acids. Germline V gives CDR1 MNHEY, CDR2 SVGEGT. The DNA of the CDR3 is TGTGCCAGCAGTCCCCACGGACAGCCGAACACTGAAGCTTTCTTT. It codes for CASSPHGQPNTEAFF.

As DNA, the CDR3 is TGTGCCAGCAGCCGGGGGGGGGTTGGGGGGCTCGAAGCTTTCTTT. It specifies CASSRGGVGGLEAFF. The chain combines TRBV27 with TRBJ1-1; the D gene is possibly TRBD1 (6 bases). Germline V CDR1 and CDR2: MNHEY, SMNVEV (reference sequence). This CDR3 contains 15 residues. V shed 6 bases and J shed 8 bases, with 22 bases lying between them.

The CDR3 DNA reads as TGTGCCAGCAGTTACTCTGGACAGCCGCAGTACTTC. Translated: CASSYSGQPQYF. J is TRBJ2-7 and V is TRBV6-6, with D tentatively TRBD1 (6 bases). CDR3 length equals 12 residues. Germline V gives CDR1 MNHNY, CDR2 SVGAGI (reference sequence). Trimming cost V 0 bases and J 9 bases, with 9 bases left between them.

This clonotype was seen only once. The chain uses TRBV29-1 and TRBJ2-7, with 12 bases identical to TRBD2. The J segment lost 3 bases and the V segment lost 6 bases, leaving 3 bases of the junction unmatched. This CDR3 has 13 amino acids. Germline CDR1 and CDR2: SQVTM and ANQGSEA. The CDR3 sequence: CSVTSGGNYEQYF. CDR3 nucleotides: TGCAGCGTGACTAGCGGGGGAAACTACGAGCAGTACTTC.

The chain links TRBV3-1 to TRBJ1-5, with 9 bases that match TRBD1. The CDR3 consists of 17 residues. J gave up 6 bases and V 0 bases, and 9 bases lay outside the gene matches. CDR1 is LGHDT, CDR2 YNNKEL, per germline (reference sequence). CDR3 residues: CASSQEPGTGQSQPQHF. CDR3 DNA sequence: TGTGCCAGCAGCCAAGAACCCGGGACAGGGCAGAGTCAGCCCCAGCATTTT.

This clonotype showed up many times. This sequence joins TRBV18 and TRBJ2-3, with 7 bases fitting TRBD2. V trimming: 2 bases; J trimming: 3 bases; junction bases outside the gene matches: 8. This CDR3 spans 16 amino acids. CDR1 is KGHSH, CDR2 LQKENI, per germline. In DNA, the CDR3 is TGTGCCAGCTCACCAATGATGAGCGGGGAAACAGATACGCAGTATTTT. Its protein product is CASSPMMSGETDTQYF.

The chain joins TRBV20-1 to TRBJ1-5; TRBD1 matches at 10 bases. Trimming at V came to 3 bases and at J to 5 bases, leaving 4 bases not matched to a gene. Germline V gives CDR1 DFQATT, CDR2 SNEGSKA (reference sequence). The CDR3 runs 14 residues. The CDR3 protein is CSARRGTGDQPQHF. The CDR3 nucleotides are TGCAGTGCTAGGCGCGGGACAGGGGATCAGCCCCAGCATTTT.